A few counts support the clone carrying this T cell receptor (beta chain). The CDR3 spans 14 residues. From germline, CDR1 is LNHDA and CDR2 SQIVND (reference sequence). V was pared by 6 bases and J by 3 bases, with 7 bases of the junction left unmatched. The data derive from a study of shared clonotypes between healthy human individuals. Study context: Every donor yielded three CD4 naive, three CD4 memory, two CD8 naive and one CD8 memory plate.

Assay: immunoSEQ multiplex PCR; the TCRdb copy retains only in-frame clones and omits some. The data contain some 980,000 clones, 76% of them seen just once; the ten biggest clones take up over 1.3%. The chain has TRBV19 and TRBJ2-7; 8 nucleotides align to TRBD2. The origin of this receptor is a man younger than 30 in good health. Sequenced sample: memory CD4+ T cells sorted from blood. Subset here: CD45RA-negative fraction. The DNA of the CDR3 is TGTGCCAGTAGAGGATCGGGGGGGCGCTACGAGCAGTACTTC. Amino acid sequence: CASRGSGGRYEQYF.